These 8 T cell receptor beta chains were sequenced from one sample in a study of blood T cell repertoires in COVID-19. Assay: immunoSEQ multiplex PCR; the TCRdb copy retains only in-frame clones and omits some. The sample consists of just over 150,000 clones, about four fifths of them appearing once. Sequencing input: peripheral blood. The receptors derive from a man aged 60 to 69 with acute or convalescent COVID-19.

The genes are TRBV5-4 and TRBJ2-2; 7 bases agree with TRBD2. Germline assignment: CDR1 SGHNT and CDR2 YYREEE (reference sequence). Trimming took 2 bases from V and 4 from J; bases not matched to a gene: 8. CDR3 size: 16 residues. The CDR3 sequence: CASSFGRGGSTGELFF. In DNA form, the CDR3 reads TGTGCCAGCAGCTTTGGACGTGGCGGGAGCACCGGGGAGCTGTTTTTT.

V is TRBV7-2 and J is TRBJ1-2; a weak D match, TRBD1 (6 bases). Trimming took off 3 bases at V and 8 bases at J, with 22 bases between the two ends. CDR1 and CDR2 (germline): SGHTA, FQGNSA. The CDR3 contains 16 residues. CDR3 in amino acids: CASSLNVGAWMRGYTF. Written as DNA, the CDR3 is TGTGCCAGCAGCTTGAACGTGGGGGCGTGGATGAGGGGCTACACCTTC.

This clone was recorded once. The J gene is TRBJ2-3, the V gene TRBV19; 12 bases fit TRBD2. J gave up 4 bases and V 4 bases, and 3 bases lay outside the gene matches. CDR3 size: 15 residues. The germline V gene encodes CDR1 LNHDA and CDR2 SQIVND (reference sequence). CDR3 nucleotide sequence: TGTGCCAGTAGTAGGACTAGCGGGAAAGCAGATACGCAGTATTTT. Its translation is CASSRTSGKADTQYF.

The chain has TRBV9 and TRBJ2-1; 7 nucleotides match TRBD1. The length of the CDR3 is 15 residues. CDR1 SGDLS and CDR2 YYNGEE come from the germline V gene. The junction had 5 bases not matched to a gene; V was cut back by 3 bases and J by 2 bases. CDR3 sequence (DNA): TGTGCCAGCAGCGCCAGACAGGGACCCTACAATGAGCAGTTCTTC. Translation: CASSARQGPYNEQFF.

The chain is built from TRBV24-1 and TRBJ1-5; no definite D call. Trimming shortened V by 6 bases and J by 2 bases, and 13 bases separated the two germline ends. Germline-derived CDR1 and CDR2 are KGHDR and SFDVKD. The CDR3 spans 15 residues. The CDR3, as DNA: TGTGCCACCAGTTATGAGGGTAAAGGCAATCAGCCCCAGCATTTT. It translates to CATSYEGKGNQPQHF.

V usage is TRBV27 and J usage is TRBJ2-1, with 10 bases matching TRBD2. The CDR3 is made up of 15 amino acids. With V trimmed by 6 bases and J by 7 bases, 9 bases remained unmatched. Germline V gene data show CDR1 as MNHEY and CDR2 as SMNVEV (reference sequence). CDR3 protein: CASRPGLAVRNEQFF. The CDR3 nucleotides are TGTGCCAGCAGGCCCGGACTAGCGGTAAGAAATGAGCAGTTCTTC.

There are a few counts of this clone. The chain has TRBV7-2 and TRBJ2-5, with D tentatively TRBD1 (5 bases). CDR1 is SGHTA and CDR2 is FQGNSA in the germline V gene. V was clipped by 5 bases and J by 1 base, with 8 bases between them. CDR3 length: 13 amino acids. CDR3 DNA sequence: TGTGCCAGCAGCCGACAGACCCAAGAGACCCAGTACTTC. Protein sequence: CASSRQTQETQYF.

The chain has TRBV5-4 and TRBJ2-1; TRBD2 matches 11 bases. The germline V gene has CDR1 SGHNT and CDR2 YYREEE (reference sequence). After removal of 6 bases from V and 6 bases from J, the junction contained 14 bases not matched to a gene. The CDR3 runs to 17 residues. The CDR3, as DNA: TGTGCCAGCACCCCCGGGACTAGCGGCGTCCTTCCCAATGAGCAGTTCTTC. Translated: CASTPGTSGVLPNEQFF.